This passage covers 14 T cell receptor beta chains from one sample sequenced in a study of T cell responses to AZD1222 COVID-19 vaccine. Generated by immunoSEQ multiplex PCR, the TCRdb table keeps only in-frame clones and is missing some. The sample contains roughly 140,000 clones, around nine tenths of which appear only once. This sample comprised peripheral blood, obtained after recovery from COVID-19. These receptor sequences come from an adult who had recovered from COVID-19.

The chain combines TRBV19 with TRBJ2-7; D not certain. The CDR3 is made up of 14 amino acids. Trimming stripped 5 bases from V and 3 bases from J, with 14 bases between. Germline V gene sequence: CDR1 LNHDA, CDR2 SQIVND (reference sequence). The CDR3 nucleotides read TGTGCCAGTAGTCCCGGAGCTTACGGCTACGAGCAGTACTTC. Protein sequence: CASSPGAYGYEQYF.

This clone was seen a single time. The genes are TRBV5-4 and TRBJ2-7; TRBD2 agrees at 8 bases. This CDR3 comprises 13 residues. Germline V gives CDR1 SGHNT, CDR2 YYREEE (reference sequence). After removal of 0 bases from V and 6 bases from J, the junction contained 2 bases not matched to a gene. The DNA for the CDR3 is TGTGCCAGCAGCTTGGATAGCGGGGTCGAGCAGTACTTC. Translating gives CASSLDSGVEQYF.

The V call is TRBV7-9, the J call TRBJ2-2; D remains unclear. CDR3 size: 14 residues. Germline loops: CDR1 SEHNR, CDR2 FQNEAQ (reference sequence). V gave up 5 bases and J gave up 5 bases, with 12 bases separating them. The CDR3 protein is CASSLQTLTGELFF. The CDR3 bases are TGTGCCAGCAGCCTCCAGACACTTACCGGGGAGCTGTTTTTT.

The chain couples TRBV7-2 to TRBJ1-5; perhaps TRBD1 as D (6 bases). Deletions cut 5 bases from V and 4 bases from J, with 12 bases between. CDR1 and CDR2 (germline): SGHTA, FQGNSA. CDR3 size: 14 residues. The CDR3 DNA is TGTGCCAGCAGCATACAGGGTGGAAATCAGCCCCAGCATTTT. As protein: CASSIQGGNQPQHF.

The gene calls are TRBV6-5 and TRBJ2-7; 7 nucleotides line up with TRBD2. This CDR3 region has 14 residues. V shed 2 bases, J shed 9 bases, and the junction held 10 bases outside the gene matches. CDR1 is MNHEY and CDR2 is SVGAGI in the germline V gene. The CDR3 loop is CASSYAYTSDVQYF. CDR3 DNA: TGTGCCAGCAGTTACGCGTACACTAGCGACGTGCAGTACTTC.

This rearrangement joins TRBV7-2 to TRBJ1-6; D uncertain. V lost 5 bases to trimming and J lost 0 bases, with 14 bases between them. The germline V gene has CDR1 SGHTA and CDR2 FQGNSA. This CDR3 has 17 residues. The CDR3 region has the DNA TGTGCCAGCAGCCCCCCGGTCCAGAGCTCCTATAATTCACCCCTCCACTTT. The encoded protein is CASSPPVQSSYNSPLHF.

The rearrangement joins TRBV6-1 to TRBJ1-6; D is unresolved. V was cut by 3 bases and J by 14 bases, with 14 bases left in between. CDR1 is MNHNS and CDR2 is SASEGT in the germline V gene. The CDR3 contains 13 residues. CDR3 DNA: TGTGCCAGCAGTGAGGCCGAACGTCGGGCCCTCCACTTT. This sequence encodes CASSEAERRALHF.

The chain joins TRBV6-5 to TRBJ2-7; D is unresolved. In germline, CDR1 is MNHEY, CDR2 SVGAGI. V lost 6 bases and J lost 4, with 13 bases in between. The CDR3 length is 13 residues. The CDR3 spells CASRSGGVYEQYF. The CDR3 DNA follows: TGTGCCAGCAGGTCCGGTGGCGTGTACGAGCAGTACTTC.

This sequence joins TRBV6-2 or TRBV6-3 and TRBJ1-1; D unclear. There are 14 residues in the CDR3. Trimming stripped 5 bases from V and 4 bases from J, with 14 bases between. Germline V gives CDR1 MNHEY, CDR2 SVGEGT. The CDR3 sequence: CASSPQRVVTEAFF. The CDR3 nucleotides read TGTGCCAGCAGTCCCCAACGGGTGGTCACTGAAGCTTTCTTT.

The chain links TRBV7-2 to TRBJ2-1; TRBD2 matches 16 bases. Germline trimming cut 5 bases from V and 7 bases from J; bases unmatched to any gene: 2. CDR1 is SGHTA and CDR2 is FQGNSA in the germline V gene. The length of the CDR3 is 15 residues. Here the CDR3 DNA reads TGTGCCAGCAGCCAGGGACTAGCGGGGGGGAATGAGCAGTTCTTC. Its protein product is CASSQGLAGGNEQFF.

The chain uses TRBV6-5 and TRBJ2-7; TRBD1 matches at 9 bases. The CDR3 runs to 13 residues. CDR1 is MNHEY and CDR2 is SVGAGI in the germline V gene. The V and J ends lost 10 bases and 5 bases, in that order; junction bases with no gene match: 9. As DNA, the CDR3 is TGTGCCACCCGAACCGGGACAGGGAACGAGCAGTACTTC. As protein: CATRTGTGNEQYF.

In its sample, this clone was seen once. The chain recombines TRBV10-2 with TRBJ2-7, with D hard to call. Germline V gene data show CDR1 as WSHSY and CDR2 as SAAADI. The CDR3 has 11 amino acids. V gave up 2 bases and J gave up 5 bases, with 4 bases separating them. CDR3 protein: CASSETHEQYF. CDR3 in DNA: TGCGCCAGCAGTGAGACCCACGAGCAGTACTTC.

This chain uses TRBV19 with TRBJ1-5; D is uncertain. This CDR3 has 13 residues. Germline loops: CDR1 LNHDA, CDR2 SQIVND (reference sequence). Trimming shortened V by 7 bases and J by 3 bases, and 10 bases separated the two germline ends. CDR3 coding DNA: TGTGCCAGTATAGGAGGGTACAATCAGCCCCAGCATTTT. Translation gives CASIGGYNQPQHF.

The chain carries TRBV19 and TRBJ2-1, with 12 bases matching TRBD2. The junction had 10 bases not matched to a gene; V was cut back by 4 bases and J by 9 bases. The CDR3 has 16 residues. Germline V lookup: CDR1 LNHDA, CDR2 SQIVND (reference sequence). The CDR3 coding sequence is TGTGCCAGTAGTACAAGACTAGCGGGGGTCTTACGTGAGCAGTTCTTC. Translating it yields CASSTRLAGVLREQFF.